This T cell receptor (beta chain) was sequenced during a study of T cell responses to AZD1222 COVID-19 vaccine. The data were produced by immunoSEQ multiplex PCR, yet TCRdb's version contains in-frame clones alone and is incomplete. The repertoire holds 140,000 to 150,000 clones, with around 91% as singletons. Details on this clone: The target antigen is unknown.

Study-wide results and limits: The breadth and depth of Spike-specific TCRs increased once two AZD1222 doses had been given. Reportedly, close to half of spike-specific TCRs are directed against unmutated variant regions.

Germline CDR1 is SGHTA and CDR2 is FQGNSA. CDR3 length: 13 amino acids. V was cut by 3 bases and J by 2 bases, with 7 bases left in between. The receptor was isolated from an adult in good health. Here the sequenced sample was peripheral blood, taken on day 0 of AZD1222 vaccination. The chain carries TRBV7-2 and TRBJ2-5; the D is unclear. The CDR3 nucleotides are TGTGCCAGCAGCTTCTCCCTTCAAGAGACCCAGTACTTC. This codes for CASSFSLQETQYF.